Below are 20 T cell receptor beta chains sequenced from a single sample in a study of blood T cell repertoires in COVID-19. Profiled with immunoSEQ multiplex PCR; TCRdb holds only in-frame clones, not every one. Seen here are 90,000 to 95,000 clones, more than 75% observed once, and the top ten hold 4.8%. Specimen: peripheral blood. The source of these receptors is a woman aged 80 or over with active COVID-19.

V and J are TRBV27 and TRBJ1-1; no clear D. CDR3 length: 13 residues. V was shortened by 4 bases and J by 1 base, with 7 bases between the two germline ends. Germline lookup yields CDR1 MNHEY and CDR2 SMNVEV (reference sequence). CDR3 sequence: CASSWLKNTEAFF. The CDR3 nucleotides are TGTGCCAGCAGTTGGCTGAAGAACACTGAAGCTTTCTTT.

The rearrangement uses TRBV7-2 and TRBJ2-5; no firm D call. The germline V and J ends were trimmed by 3 bases and 4 bases, with 9 bases remaining between them. CDR3 length equals 13 residues. Per the germline V gene, CDR1 is SGHTA and CDR2 is FQGNSA. CDR3 bases: TGTGCCAGCAGCTTTACTATTTTAGAGACCCAGTACTTC. It codes for CASSFTILETQYF.

This clone was counted only a few times. The chain joins TRBV5-1 to TRBJ2-7; 9 positions agree with TRBD1. This CDR3 is 15 amino acids long. The germline V gene encodes CDR1 SGHRS and CDR2 YFSETQ. V gave up 2 bases and J gave up 5 bases; unmatched junction bases: 8. CDR3 coding DNA: TGCGCCAGCAGCTTTACACAGGGGGCAGGTCACGAGCAGTACTTC. It specifies CASSFTQGAGHEQYF.

V gene TRBV5-1 combines with J gene TRBJ2-1; 7 bases map to TRBD2. The trim removed 0 bases at V and 0 bases at J, leaving 3 bases unmatched. The CDR3 totals 16 residues. CDR1 is SGHRS, CDR2 YFSETQ, per germline. The CDR3 sequence is CASSLAGGSSYNEQFF. CDR3 nucleotides: TGCGCCAGCAGCTTGGCCGGCGGGAGCTCCTACAATGAGCAGTTCTTC.

This clone was detected only once. The V gene is TRBV5-1, the J gene TRBJ2-1; 12 nucleotides align to TRBD2. The length of the CDR3 is 15 residues. Germline values: CDR1 SGHRS, CDR2 YFSETQ. V shed 0 bases and J 10 bases; nucleotides not matched to a gene: 5. The CDR3 DNA reads as TGCGCCAGCAGCTTGGGACTAGCGGGAGTCAGGGAGCAGTTCTTC. As protein: CASSLGLAGVREQFF.

This chain's CDR3 is CASSLGGQGATKNIQYF. The CDR3, as DNA: TGCGCCAGCAGCTTAGGAGGCCAGGGGGCAACCAAAAACATTCAGTACTTC. The chain joins TRBV5-1 to TRBJ2-4; 8 bases map to TRBD1. V lost 2 bases to trimming and J lost 2 bases; unmatched junction nucleotides: 9. The germline V gene encodes CDR1 SGHRS and CDR2 YFSETQ. The CDR3 has 17 amino acids.

This chain uses TRBV2 with TRBJ2-7; TRBD1 matches 10 bases. The length of the CDR3 is 14 residues. After removal of 6 bases from V and 4 bases from J, the junction contained 6 bases not matched to a gene. Per the germline V gene, CDR1 is SNHLY and CDR2 is FYNNEI. CDR3 in amino acids: CASSTGQGSYEQYF. The CDR3 DNA follows: TGTGCCAGCAGCACGGGACAGGGGTCGTACGAGCAGTACTTC.

The gene calls are TRBV28 and TRBJ2-1, with 9 bases matching TRBD1. The length of the CDR3 is 14 residues. Germline values: CDR1 MDHEN, CDR2 SYDVKM. V lost 4 bases, J lost 6 bases, and 4 bases stayed unmatched. The CDR3 coding sequence is TGTGCCAGCAGTTACAGGGGGCCGGTCAATGAGCAGTTCTTC. Translated: CASSYRGPVNEQFF.

A note on this clone: One junction end does not reproduce the germline sequence, and a read error may be involved. V usage is TRBV6-2 or TRBV6-3 and J usage is TRBJ2-7; TRBD2 is a possible D gene (6 bases). Germline V gene lookup returns CDR1 MNHEY and CDR2 SVGEGT. The CDR3 contains 11 residues. The CDR3 bases are TGTGCCAGCAGCCTGGAGTTTCGCGGGGCATTC. This translates into CASSLEFRGAF.

The chain couples TRBV18 to TRBJ2-1, with 10 bases matching TRBD1. J was trimmed by 4 bases and V by 3 bases; bases with no gene match: 9. Germline V gene data show CDR1 as KGHSH and CDR2 as LQKENI. The CDR3 extends over 17 amino acids. The CDR3 bases are TGTGCCAGCTCACCTAGTAGGGACAGGGGTTGGTACAATGAGCAGTTCTTC. The encoded protein is CASSPSRDRGWYNEQFF.

Written as DNA, the CDR3 is TGTGCCACCAGTGATAGCGCGGAGGAAAAACTGTTTTTT. Amino acids: CATSDSAEEKLFF. This chain connects TRBV24-1 to TRBJ1-4; D ambiguous. The germline V gene encodes CDR1 KGHDR and CDR2 SFDVKD. Trimming stripped 3 bases from V and 8 bases from J, with 9 bases between. CDR3 length: 13 residues.

The CDR3 nucleotides are TGTGCCAGCAGCTTGCGGGGGGAGAGAACCGGGGAGCTGTTTTTT. Its protein is CASSLRGERTGELFF. The gene calls are TRBV11-2 and TRBJ2-2; 8 bases are a match to TRBD2. Germline CDR1 reads SGHAT; CDR2 reads FQNNGV. This CDR3 is built from 15 residues. Germline trimming cut 3 bases from V and 5 bases from J; bases unmatched to any gene: 5.

CDR3 region: CASSLRTSSYEQYF. In DNA, the CDR3 is TGTGCCAGCAGCCTCCGGACTAGTAGCTACGAGCAGTACTTC. This chain uses TRBV7-2 with TRBJ2-7; TRBD2 matches at 7 bases. This CDR3 contains 14 residues. Germline V gene data show CDR1 as SGHTA and CDR2 as FQGNSA. The J segment lost 3 bases and the V segment lost 5 bases, leaving 7 bases of the junction unmatched.

The V gene is TRBV4-1, the J gene TRBJ2-7; possible D gene TRBD1, 6 bases. The V end lost 0 bases, the J end lost 0 bases, and 15 bases lay between the germline ends. This CDR3 is 17 amino acids long. Germline V gene lookup returns CDR1 MGHRA and CDR2 YSYEKL. In DNA form, the CDR3 reads TGCGCCAGCAGCCAAGAACCCCATTGGGACATCTCCTACGAGCAGTACTTC. It yields the protein CASSQEPHWDISYEQYF.

The rearrangement joins TRBV7-8 to TRBJ2-1; 14 bases are shared with TRBD2. From germline, CDR1 is SGHVS and CDR2 FQNEAQ. The CDR3 is 16 residues long. After removal of 5 bases from V and 9 bases from J, the junction contained 9 bases not matched to a gene. The CDR3 DNA follows: TGTGCCAGCAGCCAACGACTAGCGGGAGGGCCCGGTGAGCAGTTCTTC. It yields the protein CASSQRLAGGPGEQFF. The full variable domain, completed using reference TRBV7-8 and TRBJ2-1, is GAGVSQSPRYKVAKRGQDVALRCDPISGHVSLFWYQQALGQGPEFLTYFQNEAQLDKSGLPSDRFFAERPEGSVSTLKIQRTQQEDSAVYLCASSQRLAGGPGEQFFGPGTRLTVL.

The chain recombines TRBV11-2 with TRBJ2-4; no definite D call. This CDR3 spans 14 amino acids. V lost 4 bases, J lost 0 bases, and 7 bases lay in between. Germline CDR1 and CDR2: SGHAT and FQNNGV. CDR3 amino acids: CASSSQLAKNIQYF. The CDR3 region has the DNA TGTGCCAGCAGCTCCCAGTTAGCCAAAAACATTCAGTACTTC.

The V and J genes are TRBV5-4 and TRBJ1-1; 7 bases match TRBD1. Trimming removed 2 bases from V and 0 bases from J; junction bases left unmatched: 4. Per the germline V gene, CDR1 is SGHNT and CDR2 is YYREEE (reference sequence). This CDR3 is 15 amino acids long. CDR3 DNA sequence: TGTGCCAGCAGCTTCCGGGACAGCTTGAACACTGAAGCTTTCTTT. Translating gives CASSFRDSLNTEAFF.

This chain links TRBV27 with TRBJ1-1; perhaps TRBD1 as D (5 bases). This CDR3 is 12 amino acids long. Germline CDR1 reads MNHEY; CDR2 reads SMNVEV (reference sequence). V dropped 8 bases and J dropped 0 bases, with 7 bases sitting between them. The CDR3 here is CASFRVNTEAFF. CDR3 nucleotides: TGTGCCAGCTTCAGGGTGAACACTGAAGCTTTCTTT.

The chain uses TRBV28 and TRBJ1-5, with a weak D call TRBD1 (5 bases). The CDR3 sequence is 17 residues long. Trimming took off 5 bases at V and 12 bases at J, with 29 bases between the two ends. Germline loops: CDR1 MDHEN, CDR2 SYDVKM. The chain's CDR3 is CASSPPPGLRMGMVQHF. The CDR3 bases are TGTGCCAGCAGTCCGCCTCCGGGACTGAGGATGGGCATGGTCCAGCATTTT.

The J gene is TRBJ1-6, the V gene TRBV14; D not certain. The V gene's germline CDR1 is SGHDN and CDR2 FVKESK. This CDR3 spans 14 amino acids. The V and J ends lost 4 bases and 10 bases respectively, with 14 bases between them. The CDR3 DNA reads as TGTGCCAGCAGCCCGGGGTTTTGGGGATCACCCCTCCACTTT. Protein sequence: CASSPGFWGSPLHF.